A selection of T cell receptor beta chains follows, all from one sample in a study of T-cell reconstitution after alpha-beta-depleted transplantation in children. TCRdb itself ran the PCR reads through MiXCR, one entry per CDR3 protein. This sample yields approximately 490,000 distinct CDR3 sequences, of which over 9.5% are seen a single time; 2% to 2.5% belongs to the top ten. The specimen comprised PBMCs, sampled before TCRalphabeta/CD19-depleted stem cell transplant. These receptors came from a child aged 2-15 years with inherited bone marrow failure, due to receive a stem cell transplant. The CDR3 runs from the conserved cysteine through the conserved F or W. D genes are given only for firm matches. Size is omitted from some rows. Given values are once, few, many or a class for expanded clones.

clone_size d_call j_call v_call cdr3_nt cdr3_aa
many - TRBJ2-7 TRBV7-9 TGTGCCAGCAGCTCGGGCGAGGGCTACGAGCAGTACTTC CASSSGEGYEQYF
many - TRBJ1-1 TRBV20-1 TGCAGCGGTCGGTCCACTGAAGCTTTCTTT CSGRSTEAFF
few - TRBJ1-2 TRBV30 TGTGCCTGGAGCAACTATGGCTACACCTTC CAWSNYGYTF
many - TRBJ2-3 TRBV3-1 TGTGCCAGCAGCCACGGTTCAGATACGCAGTATTTT CASSHGSDTQYF
many - TRBJ2-2 TRBV27 TGTGCCAGCAGTTTATTAGGGAGTCCCGGGGAGCTGTTTTTT CASSLLGSPGELFF
few - TRBJ1-1 TRBV4-1 TGCGCCAGCAGAGGGGGGAGTGGGGTAGGGTTGTGGTTGAACACTGAAGCTTTCTTT CASRGGSGVGLWLNTEAFF
- - TRBJ2-2 TRBV2 TGTGCCATCACGTACACCGGGGAGCTGTTTTTT CAITYTGELFF
many TRBD1 TRBJ2-5 TRBV29-1 TGCAGCGTCGAAGAACAGGGGCGCGGGGAGACCCAGTACTTC CSVEEQGRGETQYF
many - TRBJ2-1 TRBV4-3 TGCGCCAGCAGCCAAGATTACGGGAGATCCTACAATGAGCAGTTCTTC CASSQDYGRSYNEQFF
- TRBD1 TRBJ2-7 TRBV5-4 TGTGCCAGCAGCCAGGGGGGACAGGGGATCTACGAGCAGTACTTC CASSQGGQGIYEQYF
- - TRBJ2-7 TRBV28 TGTGCCAGCAGTTTGGTATCTCCCCACGAGCAGTACTTC CASSLVSPHEQYF
many - TRBJ1-1 TRBV30 TGTGCCTGGAGTGTCGGTGGGGACACTGAAGCTTTCTTT CAWSVGGDTEAFF
many - TRBJ1-6 TRBV5-1 TGCGCCAGCAGCTTGGTACCCGGAGTGATGGGTAATTCACCCCTCCACTTT CASSLVPGVMGNSPLHF
many TRBD2 TRBJ2-7 TRBV4-3 TGCGCCAGCAGCCTTCGACTAGCGGCTGCCTACGAGCAGTACTTC CASSLRLAAAYEQYF
few - TRBJ2-7 TRBV4-1 TGCGCCAGCAGCCAAGTTTTCACTACCCTCGCTACGGAGCAGTACTTC CASSQVFTTLATEQYF
many - TRBJ2-4 TRBV7-2 TGTGCCAGCAGCTTCCTACGACTGACAGCCTCAAGGGACATTCAGTACTTC CASSFLRLTASRDIQYF
many - TRBJ2-3 TRBV2 TGTGCCAGCACACCTAGCACAGATACGCAGTATTTT CASTPSTDTQYF
many TRBD1 TRBJ2-5 TRBV20-1 TGCAGTGCAGGGGCGTGGACAGGGCGAGAGACCCAGTACTTC CSAGAWTGRETQYF
many - TRBJ2-7 TRBV20-1 TGCAGTGCTAGAGGCCCACCGGTAGACGAGCAGTACTTC CSARGPPVDEQYF
many - TRBJ2-2 TRBV6-5 TGTGCCAGCAGTTACTTGACCGGGGAGCTGTTTTTT CASSYLTGELFF
many - TRBJ1-1 TRBV5-1 TGCGCCAGCAGCTTGGTTGGGGGTGCGAACACTGAAGCTTTCTTT CASSLVGGANTEAFF
many TRBD1 TRBJ2-5 TRBV29-1 TGCAGCGTTCGGACAGGCCAAGAGACCCAGTACTTC CSVRTGQETQYF
many - TRBJ1-4 TRBV7-2 TGTGCCAGCAGCATCTCTGGGGTGAAACTGTTTTTT CASSISGVKLFF
many TRBD2 TRBJ2-5 TRBV7-9 TGTGCCAGCAGCGAACGACTAGCGGAACAAGAGACCCAGTACTTC CASSERLAEQETQYF
many - TRBJ2-2 TRBV20-1 TGCAGTGCTAGAGATCCCACAGAAAACACCGGGGAGCTGTTTTTT CSARDPTENTGELFF
many - TRBJ2-3 TRBV9 TGTGCCAGCAGCGGTAGCTTATCAGATACGCAGTATTTT CASSGSLSDTQYF
many - TRBJ2-5 TRBV5-6 TGTGCCAGCAGCTTGGGGCCGGAAGAGACCCAGTACTTC CASSLGPEETQYF
many - TRBJ1-3 TRBV7-2 TGTGCCAGCAGCTTAAAGCGAAACACCATATATTTT CASSLKRNTIYF
many - TRBJ1-1 TRBV7-9 TGTGCCAGCAGCGGCCCGGCTGAAGCTTTCTTT CASSGPAEAFF
many - TRBJ1-1 TRBV20-1 TGCAGTGCGACTAACACTGAAGCTTTCTTT CSATNTEAFF
many TRBD1 TRBJ1-2 TRBV12-3/TRBV12-4 TGTGCCAGCAGTACCCTAAGGACAGGGGGCTACACCTTC CASSTLRTGGYTF
- - TRBJ2-1 TRBV6-2/TRBV6-3 TGTGCCAGCAGTTACTCCGCGGAGAACCCCTACAATGAGCAGTTCTTC CASSYSAENPYNEQFF
many TRBD2 TRBJ2-7 TRBV5-5 TGTGCCAGCACCAACAGGGCTAGCGGGTACGAGCAGTACTTC CASTNRASGYEQYF
many - TRBJ2-3 TRBV7-9 TGTGCCAGCAGCTTAGTACGCACAGATACGCAGTATTTT CASSLVRTDTQYF
once - TRBJ2-7 TRBV4-3 TGCGCCAGCAGCCGTGATCTTCTGAGCAGGGATCGGTACGAGCAGTACTTC CASSRDLLSRDRYEQYF
few TRBD2 TRBJ2-1 TRBV9 TGTGCCAGCAGCGCCACCCTAGCGGGAGTAAACTACAATGAGCAGTTCTTC CASSATLAGVNYNEQFF
many - TRBJ2-1 TRBV20-1 TGCAGTGCTAGCGTAGCGGTGGGACCCTACAATGAGCAGTTCTTC CSASVAVGPYNEQFF